This TCR beta chain was profiled in a study of patients and donors after allogeneic stem cell transplantation. Each CDR3 protein is one row after TCRdb ran MiXCR on the RT-PCR reads. The sample records roughly 230,000 distinct CDR3 sequences, over 12% being singletons. This clonotype was counted at least ten times. CDR3 size: 16 residues. Germline CDR1 and CDR2: MGHDK and SYGVNS. V lost 1 base, J lost 7 bases, and 5 bases stayed unmatched. This chain connects TRBV25-1 to TRBJ1-5; 12 bases are a match to TRBD1. Sequenced sample: blood, either unsorted or a sorted T cell fraction (not recorded which). This clonotype was sampled from a human donor who was either an allogeneic HSCT recipient or a stem cell or donor lymphocyte infusion donor (not recorded which). It is not recorded whose cells these are; they may come from a transplant donor. CDR3 sequence (DNA): TGTGCCAGCAGTGAATCGGGGACAGGGGGCGGGCAGCCCCAGCATTTT. Its translation: CASSESGTGGGQPQHF.